The clone carrying this TCR beta chain was counted many times. What it recognizes is unknown. Participants with hyperthyroidism, aged 18 to 65, were newly diagnosed with under 2 months' duration. Exclusion applied to patients with other autoimmune diseases, uncontrolled infections, pregnancy or lactation. The sample originates from a study of Graves' ophthalmopathy and Graves' hyperthyroidism. Study-level findings and limits: The model predicted ophthalmopathy progression with 70.59% sensitivity and around 72% specificity.

Amplification from RNA transcripts yielded the TCR beta CDR3 regions. RT-PCR was first run with HTBI primers, then multiplex PCR in a second round. TCRdb ran MiXCR on the multiplex PCR reads and lists one entry per CDR3 protein. Among around 1.1 million distinct CDR3 sequences listed, less than 45% were seen once. Germline V CDR1 and CDR2: SGHTA, FQGNSA. V gave up 3 bases and J gave up 8 bases; unmatched junction bases: 6. The CDR3 has 14 residues. Sequenced input: peripheral blood or thyroid tissue (not recorded which). The genes are TRBV7-2 and TRBJ1-4; 7 bases are a match to TRBD1. This clonotype was sampled from an adult man with Graves' hyperthyroidism. The CDR3 DNA reads as TGTGCCAGCAGCTTGGGGACAGTGAAAGAAAAACTGTTTTTT. This codes for CASSLGTVKEKLFF.